Following are 8 T cell receptor beta chains from one sample sequenced in a study of shared clonotypes between healthy human individuals. The repertoire was sequenced with immunoSEQ multiplex PCR; TCRdb's copy has only in-frame clones and lacks some. The sample holds 550,000 to 800,000 clones, approximately 79% seen once. The sequenced sample was memory CD4+ T cells sorted from blood. Noted subset: CD45RA-negative fraction. These receptor sequences come from a woman in her 30s in good health.

The rearrangement joins TRBV5-1 to TRBJ2-5, with D possibly being TRBD1 (6 bases). The CDR3 consists of 14 residues. Trimming stripped 4 bases from V and 5 bases from J, with 15 bases between. CDR1 and CDR2 from the germline V gene are SGHRS and YFSETQ. This CDR3 is CASSTSGVVETQYF. The DNA for the CDR3 is TGCGCCAGCAGCACCTCAGGGGTAGTGGAGACCCAGTACTTC.

This clone has a handful of counts. J is TRBJ1-2 and V is TRBV11-2; TRBD1 might be the D (6 bases). With 5 bases removed from V and 6 bases from J, the gap between germline ends came to 22 bases. This CDR3 contains 16 residues. The germline V gene has CDR1 SGHAT and CDR2 FQNNGV. CDR3 DNA sequence: TGTGCCAGCAGCACCGCCGACAGGCTAGTTTTAAATGGCTACACCTTC. Translation: CASSTADRLVLNGYTF. The complete variable domain, with remaining parts taken from reference TRBV11-2 and TRBJ1-2, reads EAGVAQSPRYKIIEKRQSVAFWCNPISGHATLYWYQQILGQGPKLLIQFQNNGVVDDSQLPKDRFSAERLKGVDSTLKIQPAKLEDSAVYLCASSTADRLVLNGYTFGSGTRLTVV.

This sequence joins TRBV5-6 and TRBJ2-7; perhaps TRBD2 as D (5 bases). The CDR3 is made up of 14 amino acids. Germline assignment: CDR1 SGHDT and CDR2 YYEEEE. V was clipped by 1 base and J by 4 bases, with 12 bases between them. The CDR3: CASSLFGNEYEQYF. Here the CDR3 DNA reads TGTGCCAGCAGCTTGTTCGGGAACGAATACGAGCAGTACTTC.

The genes are TRBV5-1 and TRBJ2-4, with D perhaps matching TRBD1 (5 bases). V lost 0 bases, J lost 6 bases, and 16 bases lay in between. This CDR3 contains 16 residues. Germline V CDR1 and CDR2: SGHRS, YFSETQ. For the CDR3, the DNA is TGCGCCAGCAGCTTGGTAGGGGCAGGGAATGGAAACATTCAGTACTTC. This sequence encodes CASSLVGAGNGNIQYF.

This clone was detected only a few times. V and J are TRBV28 and TRBJ1-4; TRBD1 might be the D (5 bases). V was clipped by 4 bases and J by 6 bases, with 24 bases between them. The germline gives CDR1 MDHEN, CDR2 SYDVKM. The CDR3 covers 18 residues. The CDR3 DNA sequence: TGTGCCAGCAGTTCGCCCGGCTATCCAGGGACGGCTTATGAAAAACTGTTTTTT. It specifies CASSSPGYPGTAYEKLFF.

The rearrangement links TRBV2 to TRBJ2-7, with D possibly matching TRBD2 (6 bases). The CDR3 contains 17 residues. Germline-derived CDR1 and CDR2 are SNHLY and FYNNEI. Trimming pared 8 bases from V and 0 bases from J, leaving 23 bases between. The CDR3 sequence is CASCKTHGTQVSYEQYF. CDR3 coding DNA: TGTGCCAGCTGTAAGACTCATGGGACTCAAGTCTCCTACGAGCAGTACTTC.

V is TRBV10-2 and J is TRBJ1-3; D is unresolved. The CDR3 contains 16 residues. Between the trimmed V and J ends, which lost 2 bases and 0 bases, there was a span of 11 bases. Germline CDR1 reads WSHSY; CDR2 reads SAAADI. The CDR3 DNA sequence: TGCGCCAGCAGTGAGGGTCGGATGGGCTCTGGAAACACCATATATTTT. Encoded protein: CASSEGRMGSGNTIYF.

This rearrangement joins TRBV7-9 to TRBJ1-1; D gene ambiguous. V lost 5 bases to trimming and J lost 8 bases, with 15 bases between them. CDR1 and CDR2 (germline): SEHNR, FQNEAQ (reference sequence). The CDR3 contains 13 residues. CDR3 DNA sequence: TGTGCCAGCAGCGGAGGGTCGTCGTCGGAAGCTTTCTTT. It yields the protein CASSGGSSSEAFF. Complete variable domain (other parts from reference TRBV7-9 and TRBJ1-1): DTGVSQNPRHKITKRGQNVTFRCDPISEHNRLYWYRQTLGQGPEFLTYFQNEAQLEKSRLLSDRFSAERPKGSFSTLEIQRTEQGDSAMYLCASSGGSSSEAFFGQGTRLTVV.